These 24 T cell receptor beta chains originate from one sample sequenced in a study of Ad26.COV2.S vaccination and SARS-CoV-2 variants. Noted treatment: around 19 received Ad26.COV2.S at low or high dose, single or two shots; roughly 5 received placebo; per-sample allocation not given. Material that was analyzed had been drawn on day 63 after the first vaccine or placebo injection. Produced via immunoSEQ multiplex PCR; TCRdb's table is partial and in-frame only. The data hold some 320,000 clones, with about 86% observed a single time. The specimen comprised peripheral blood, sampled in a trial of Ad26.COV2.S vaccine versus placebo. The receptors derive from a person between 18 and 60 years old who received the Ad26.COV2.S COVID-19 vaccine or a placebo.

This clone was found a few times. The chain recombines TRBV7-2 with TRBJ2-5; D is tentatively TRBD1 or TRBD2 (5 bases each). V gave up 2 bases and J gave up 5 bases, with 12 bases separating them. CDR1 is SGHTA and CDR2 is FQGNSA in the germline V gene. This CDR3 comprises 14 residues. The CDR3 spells CASSLLTREETQYF. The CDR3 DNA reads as TGTGCCAGCAGCTTATTGACCAGGGAGGAGACCCAGTACTTC. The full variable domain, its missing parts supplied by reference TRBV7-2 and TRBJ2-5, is GAGVSQSPSNKVTEKGKDVELRCDPISGHTALYWYRQSLGQGLEFLIYFQGNSAPDKSGLPSDRFSAERTGGSVSTLTIQRTQQEDSAVYLCASSLLTREETQYFGPGTRLLVL.

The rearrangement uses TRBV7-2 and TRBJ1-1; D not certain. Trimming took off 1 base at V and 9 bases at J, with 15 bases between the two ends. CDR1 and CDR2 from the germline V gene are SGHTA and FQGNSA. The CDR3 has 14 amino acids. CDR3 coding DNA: TGTGCCAGCAGCTTAGGGGCGAGTCAACGTAAAGCTTTCTTT. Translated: CASSLGASQRKAFF.

The DNA for the CDR3 is TGTGCCAGCAGCTTAAACAGGGGTGGAAACACTGAAGCTTTCTTT. Translating gives CASSLNRGGNTEAFF. V gene TRBV7-2 combines with J gene TRBJ1-1, with 7 positions matching TRBD1. The CDR3 has 15 amino acids. The V gene's germline CDR1 is SGHTA and CDR2 FQGNSA. The ends lost 2 bases at V and 2 bases at J; junction bases unmatched: 5.

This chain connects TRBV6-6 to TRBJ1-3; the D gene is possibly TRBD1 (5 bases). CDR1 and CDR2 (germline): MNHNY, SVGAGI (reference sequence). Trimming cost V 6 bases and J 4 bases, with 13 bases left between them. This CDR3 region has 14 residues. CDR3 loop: CASSAQGFGNTIYF. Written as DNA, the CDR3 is TGTGCCAGCAGCGCTCAGGGATTCGGAAACACCATATATTTT.

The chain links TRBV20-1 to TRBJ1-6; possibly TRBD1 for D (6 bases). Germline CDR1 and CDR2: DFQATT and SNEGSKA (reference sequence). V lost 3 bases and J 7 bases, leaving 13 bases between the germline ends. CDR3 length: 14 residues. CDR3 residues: CSASTPGANSPLHF. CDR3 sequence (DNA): TGCAGTGCTAGTACCCCAGGGGCCAATTCACCCCTCCACTTT.

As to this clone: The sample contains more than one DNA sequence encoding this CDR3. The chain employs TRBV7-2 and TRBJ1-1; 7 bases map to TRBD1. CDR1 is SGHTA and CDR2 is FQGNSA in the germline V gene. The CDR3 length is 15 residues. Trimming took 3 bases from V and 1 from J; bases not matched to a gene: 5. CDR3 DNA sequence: TGTGCCAGCAGCTTCACCGGGACAGAGAACACTGAAGCTTTCTTT. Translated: CASSFTGTENTEAFF.

CDR3 in amino acids: CAISERTAGGQETQYF. The CDR3 DNA sequence: TGTGCCATCAGTGAACGAACAGCGGGGGGCCAAGAGACCCAGTACTTC. V usage is TRBV10-3 and J usage is TRBJ2-5; 9 bases align to TRBD2. CDR1 and CDR2 (germline): ENHRY, SYGVKD. Trimming at V came to 3 bases and at J to 1 base, leaving 6 bases not matched to a gene. The CDR3 has 16 amino acids.

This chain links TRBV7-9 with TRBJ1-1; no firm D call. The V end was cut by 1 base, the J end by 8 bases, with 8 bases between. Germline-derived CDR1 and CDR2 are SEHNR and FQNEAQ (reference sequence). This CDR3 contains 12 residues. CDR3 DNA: TGTGCCAGCAGCTTAGTAGGTGGGGAAGCTTTCTTT. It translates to CASSLVGGEAFF.

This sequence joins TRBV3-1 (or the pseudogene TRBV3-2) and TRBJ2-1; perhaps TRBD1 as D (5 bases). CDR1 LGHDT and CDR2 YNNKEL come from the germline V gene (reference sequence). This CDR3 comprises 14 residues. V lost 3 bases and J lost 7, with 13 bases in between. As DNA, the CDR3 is TGTGCCAGCAGCCATGTTGGGGCCGAGAATGAGCAGTTCTTC. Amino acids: CASSHVGAENEQFF.

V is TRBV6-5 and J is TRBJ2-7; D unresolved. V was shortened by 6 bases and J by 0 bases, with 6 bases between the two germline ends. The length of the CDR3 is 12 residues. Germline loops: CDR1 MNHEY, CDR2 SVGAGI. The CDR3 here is CASRASSYEQYF. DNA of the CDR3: TGTGCCAGCAGGGCCAGCTCCTACGAGCAGTACTTC.

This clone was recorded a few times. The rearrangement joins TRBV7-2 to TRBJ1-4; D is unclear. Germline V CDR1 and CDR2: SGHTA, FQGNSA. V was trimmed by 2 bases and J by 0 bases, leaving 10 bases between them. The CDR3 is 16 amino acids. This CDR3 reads CASSLFVGSTNEKLFF. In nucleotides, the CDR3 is TGTGCCAGCAGCTTATTCGTGGGTTCAACTAATGAAAAACTGTTTTTT.

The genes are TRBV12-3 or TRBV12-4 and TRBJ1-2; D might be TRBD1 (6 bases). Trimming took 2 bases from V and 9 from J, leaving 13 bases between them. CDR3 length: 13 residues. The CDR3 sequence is CASSLRQVWSYTF. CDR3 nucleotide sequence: TGTGCCAGCAGTTTACGACAGGTCTGGAGCTACACCTTC.

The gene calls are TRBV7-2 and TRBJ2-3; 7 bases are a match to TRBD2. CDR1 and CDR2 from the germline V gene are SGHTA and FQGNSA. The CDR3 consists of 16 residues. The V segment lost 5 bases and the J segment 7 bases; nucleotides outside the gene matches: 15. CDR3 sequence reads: CASSPPGLRQTHTQYF. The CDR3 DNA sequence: TGTGCCAGCAGCCCACCGGGACTACGACAAACCCATACGCAGTATTTT.

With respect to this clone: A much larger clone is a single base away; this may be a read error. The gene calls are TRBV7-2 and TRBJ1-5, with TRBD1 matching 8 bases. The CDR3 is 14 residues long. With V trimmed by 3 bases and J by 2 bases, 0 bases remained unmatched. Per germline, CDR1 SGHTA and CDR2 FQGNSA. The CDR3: CASSLTGGNQPQHF. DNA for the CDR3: TGTGCCAGCAGCTTGACAGGGGGCAATCAGCCCCAGCATTTT.

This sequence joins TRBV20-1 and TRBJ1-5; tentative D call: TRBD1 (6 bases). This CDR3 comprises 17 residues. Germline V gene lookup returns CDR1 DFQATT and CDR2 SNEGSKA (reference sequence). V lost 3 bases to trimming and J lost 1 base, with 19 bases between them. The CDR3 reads CSASWGRSGGSNQPQHF. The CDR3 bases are TGCAGTGCTAGTTGGGGGCGAAGCGGAGGCAGCAATCAGCCCCAGCATTTT.

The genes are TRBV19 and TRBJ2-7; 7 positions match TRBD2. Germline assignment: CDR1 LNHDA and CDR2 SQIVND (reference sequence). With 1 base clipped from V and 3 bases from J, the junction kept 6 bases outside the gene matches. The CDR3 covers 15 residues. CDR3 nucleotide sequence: TGTGCCAGTAGTATAGGGGGGGGTTTTAACTACGAGCAGTACTTC. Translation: CASSIGGGFNYEQYF.

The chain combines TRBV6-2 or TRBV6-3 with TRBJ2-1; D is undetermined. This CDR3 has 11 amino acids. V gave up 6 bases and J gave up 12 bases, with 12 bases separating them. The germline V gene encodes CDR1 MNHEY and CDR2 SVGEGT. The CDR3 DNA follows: TGTGCCAGCAGCGATTTCTACGTGCAGTTCTTC. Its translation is CASSDFYVQFF.

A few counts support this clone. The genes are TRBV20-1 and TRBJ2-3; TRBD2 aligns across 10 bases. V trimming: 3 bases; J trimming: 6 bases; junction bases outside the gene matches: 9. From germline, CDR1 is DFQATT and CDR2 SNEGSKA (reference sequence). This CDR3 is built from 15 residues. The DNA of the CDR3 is TGCAGTGCTAGTTCAGTGCTAGCGGGGGCGGATACGCAGTATTTT. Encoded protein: CSASSVLAGADTQYF.

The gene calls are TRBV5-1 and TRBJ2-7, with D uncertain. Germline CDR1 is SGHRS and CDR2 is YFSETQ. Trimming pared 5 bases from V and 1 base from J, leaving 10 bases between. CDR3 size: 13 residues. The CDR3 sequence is CASSLPNSYEQYF. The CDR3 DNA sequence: TGCGCCAGCAGTCTCCCTAATTCCTACGAGCAGTACTTC.

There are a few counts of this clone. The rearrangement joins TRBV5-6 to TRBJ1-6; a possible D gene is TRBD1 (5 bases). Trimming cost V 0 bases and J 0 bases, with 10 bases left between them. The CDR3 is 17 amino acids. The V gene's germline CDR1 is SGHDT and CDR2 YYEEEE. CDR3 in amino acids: CASSLDRLSSYNSPLHF. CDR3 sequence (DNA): TGTGCCAGCAGCTTGGACAGGCTGAGCTCCTATAATTCACCCCTCCACTTT.

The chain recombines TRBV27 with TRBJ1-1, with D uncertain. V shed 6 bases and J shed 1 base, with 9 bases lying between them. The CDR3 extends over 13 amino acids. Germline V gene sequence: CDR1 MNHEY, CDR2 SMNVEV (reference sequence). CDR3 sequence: CASRSTRNTEAFF. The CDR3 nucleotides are TGTGCCAGCAGATCGACTAGGAACACTGAAGCTTTCTTT.

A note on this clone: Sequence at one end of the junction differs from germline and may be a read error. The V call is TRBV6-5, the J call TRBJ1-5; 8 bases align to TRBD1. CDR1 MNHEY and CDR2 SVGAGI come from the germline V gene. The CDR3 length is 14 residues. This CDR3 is CASKGTGENRPQHF. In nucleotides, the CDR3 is TGTGCCAGCAAAGGGACAGGAGAGAATCGGCCCCAGCATTTT.

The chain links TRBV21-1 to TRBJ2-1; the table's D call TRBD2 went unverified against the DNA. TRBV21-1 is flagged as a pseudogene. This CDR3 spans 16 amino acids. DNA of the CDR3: TGTGCCAGCAGCAAAGTTTCGGGGGGAGAGAGAAATGAGCAGTTCTTC. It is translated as CASSKVSGGERNEQFF.

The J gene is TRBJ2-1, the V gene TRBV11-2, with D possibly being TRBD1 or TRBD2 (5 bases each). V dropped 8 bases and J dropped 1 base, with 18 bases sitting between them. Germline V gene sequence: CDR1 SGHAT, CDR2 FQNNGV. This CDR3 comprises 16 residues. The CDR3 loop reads CASSPLPGPSYNEQFF. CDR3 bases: TGTGCCAGCTCCCCCCTCCCGGGACCTTCCTACAATGAGCAGTTCTTC.